This is a list of T cell receptor beta chains from one sample in a study of radiotherapy plus CTLA-4 blockade in lung cancer. The table came from immunoSEQ multiplex PCR; TCRdb's copy has only in-frame clones and leaves some out. The data show fewer than 75,000 clones, with roughly 84% seen just once and 35% to 50% held by the top ten. Specimen: peripheral blood, collected from a patient treated with radiotherapy plus ipilimumab. The receptors derive from a human donor with non-small cell lung cancer that progressed on radiotherapy plus ipilimumab. Each CDR3 is given with its conserved first and last residue. Each record gives: CDR3 protein, CDR3 DNA, V gene, D gene, clone size, J gene. A D gene is named only where the DNA matches it firmly. Clone size appears in some rows only: once, few, many, or a class for an expanded clone.

CASTRGNQPQHF TGTGCCAGCACCAGGGGTAATCAGCCCCAGCATTTT TRBV6-1 - - TRBJ1-5
CASSPSGLSGRNEQFF TGTGCCAGCAGCCCCTCCGGTCTTTCGGGGAGGAATGAGCAGTTCTTC TRBV28 - - TRBJ2-1
CASSPGTSGKSSYNEQFF TGTGCCAGCAGTCCCGGGACTAGCGGAAAGAGCTCCTACAATGAGCAGTTCTTC TRBV7-9 TRBD2 - TRBJ2-1
CASSPRGGRGTDTQYF TGTGCCAGCTCACCAAGGGGGGGTCGGGGCACAGATACGCAGTATTTT TRBV18 - - TRBJ2-3
CASSPPGQDSTEAFF TGTGCCAGCAGCCCTCCGGGACAGGATTCCACTGAAGCTTTCTTT TRBV5-6 TRBD1 - TRBJ1-1
CAWRSAGASYEQYF TGTGCCTGGAGGAGCGCAGGGGCGTCCTACGAGCAGTACTTC TRBV30 - - TRBJ2-7
CASSLVTRDEQFF TGTGCCAGCAGCTTAGTGACTAGAGACGAGCAGTTCTTC TRBV7-2 - - TRBJ2-1
CATSTKGGYEQYF TGTGCCACCAGCACCAAAGGAGGCTACGAGCAGTACTTC TRBV15 - - TRBJ2-7
CASSEGTGGVYGYTF TGTGCCAGCAGTGAAGGGACAGGGGGAGTCTATGGCTACACCTTC TRBV6-1 TRBD1 - TRBJ1-2
CSVDFEGPTNEKLFF TGCAGCGTTGATTTTGAGGGGCCAACTAATGAAAAACTGTTTTTT TRBV29-1 - - TRBJ1-4
CASSRGLAGVWSSTDTQYF TGTGCCAGCAGCCGGGGACTAGCGGGAGTCTGGTCCAGCACAGATACGCAGTATTTT TRBV7-8 TRBD2 - TRBJ2-3
CATRTGGIGSNQPQHF TGTGCCACGCGGACAGGGGGCATCGGGAGCAATCAGCCCCAGCATTTT TRBV10-3 TRBD1 - TRBJ1-5
CASSSDRGLQETQYF TGTGCCAGCAGCTCCGACAGGGGGCTCCAAGAGACCCAGTACTTC TRBV7-9 TRBD1 few TRBJ2-5
CASSQLPERPQHF TGCGCCAGCAGCCAGCTACCGGAAAGGCCCCAGCATTTT TRBV4-1 - - TRBJ1-5
CASSQETSGSYEQYF TGTGCCAGCAGCCAAGAAACTAGCGGGAGCTACGAGCAGTACTTC TRBV4-2 TRBD2 - TRBJ2-7
CASRLAAAGTEAFF TGTGCCAGCCGTTTAGCCGCGGCGGGCACTGAAGCTTTCTTT TRBV27 - - TRBJ1-1
CASSSWINTEAFF TGTGCCAGCAGCTCTTGGATCAACACTGAAGCTTTCTTT TRBV5-8 - - TRBJ1-1
CAISDPSGRSNTGELFF TGTGCCATCAGTGATCCCAGCGGGAGATCAAACACCGGGGAGCTGTTTTTT TRBV10-3 TRBD2 - TRBJ2-2
CASPRTGQNTEAFF TGTGCCAGTCCCCGGACAGGGCAGAACACTGAAGCTTTCTTT TRBV30 TRBD1 - TRBJ1-1
CASAAGGFGYNEQFF TGTGCCAGCGCGGCAGGCGGCTTTGGCTACAATGAGCAGTTCTTC TRBV2 - - TRBJ2-1
CASRFRGGDTQYF TGTGCCAGCAGGTTTAGGGGGGGAGATACGCAGTATTTT TRBV7-8 - - TRBJ2-3
CASSGRQLQNQPQHF TGTGCCAGTAGTGGGCGACAGCTGCAAAATCAGCCCCAGCATTTT TRBV19 - - TRBJ1-5
CACLRERTDTQYF TGTGCCTGCCTCAGGGAACGAACAGATACGCAGTATTTT TRBV7-9 - - TRBJ2-3
CASKVRDRGYEQYF TGTGCCAGCAAGGTCCGTGACAGGGGGTACGAGCAGTACTTC TRBV2 TRBD1 - TRBJ2-7
CASSPQVTPNTGELFF TGTGCCAGCAGTCCCCAGGTTACTCCGAACACCGGGGAGCTGTTTTTT TRBV27 - once TRBJ2-2
CASSAGLAGLETQYF TGTGCCAGCAGCGCCGGACTAGCGGGACTAGAGACCCAGTACTTC TRBV7-2 TRBD2 - TRBJ2-5
CASSPQALYEQYF TGTGCCAGCAGTCCCCAGGCGCTCTACGAGCAGTACTTC TRBV27 - once TRBJ2-7
CASSQSHLTSHEQFF TGCGCCAGCAGTCAATCCCACCTTACCTCCCATGAGCAGTTCTTC TRBV23-1 - - TRBJ2-1
CASSIDGTAMSEQYF TGTGCCAGTAGTATAGACGGGACAGCGATGAGCGAGCAGTACTTC TRBV19 TRBD1 - TRBJ2-7
CAISESNLLSNYGYTF TGTGCCATCAGTGAGTCGAACCTGCTCTCTAACTATGGCTACACCTTC TRBV10-3 - - TRBJ1-2
CASSFEASGNTIYF TGTGCCAGCAGTTTCGAGGCCTCTGGAAACACCATATATTTT TRBV28 - few TRBJ1-3
CASSPVERGPNQPQHF TGTGCCAGCTCACCGGTTGAGAGGGGCCCCAATCAGCCCCAGCATTTT TRBV18 - - TRBJ1-5
CASNSLAGNEQYF TGTGCCAGCAATTCCCTAGCGGGAAACGAGCAGTACTTC TRBV27 TRBD2 - TRBJ2-7
CSGGAASSYNEQFF TGCAGCGGGGGGGCGGCGAGCTCCTACAATGAGCAGTTCTTC TRBV29-1 - - TRBJ2-1
CASGWRTPKYEQFF TGTGCCAGCGGTTGGCGAACCCCAAAGTATGAGCAGTTCTTC TRBV6-5 - - TRBJ2-1
CASSPRDHFEQFF TGTGCCAGCAGCCCCCGGGACCATTTTGAGCAGTTCTTC TRBV5-5 - - TRBJ2-1
CASSLTPLGQGAREQYF TGTGCCAGCAGCTTAACGCCTTTAGGCCAGGGGGCGAGGGAGCAGTACTTC TRBV7-3 TRBD1 - TRBJ2-7
CASINSGNTIYF TGTGCCAGCATAAACTCTGGAAACACCATATATTTT TRBV28 - - TRBJ1-3
CASSLNVPGQGAREKLFF TGTGCCAGCAGTCTTAACGTCCCGGGACAGGGGGCGCGTGAAAAACTGTTTTTT TRBV2 TRBD1 - TRBJ1-4
CASSQELDLYQPQHF TGCGCCAGCAGCCAAGAGTTGGACCTTTATCAGCCCCAGCATTTT TRBV4-1 - - TRBJ1-5
CASSFLQGDKLFF TGTGCCAGTAGTTTCCTACAGGGGGACAAACTGTTTTTT TRBV19 TRBD1 few TRBJ1-4
CASSIRVFNEQFF TGTGCCAGTAGTATACGGGTTTTCAATGAGCAGTTCTTC TRBV19 - - TRBJ2-1
CASSRPGVTGELFF TGTGCCAGCAGTAGACCGGGAGTCACCGGGGAGCTGTTTTTT TRBV27 - - TRBJ2-2
CASSLGVQGGEKLFF TGCGCCAGCAGCTTGGGAGTCCAGGGGGGAGAAAAACTGTTTTTT TRBV5-1 TRBD1 few TRBJ1-4
CASSLIVLAGVATGELFF TGTGCCAGCAGCTTAATTGTTCTAGCGGGAGTGGCCACCGGGGAGCTGTTTTTT TRBV7-8 TRBD2 - TRBJ2-2
CASSYAGGKGTEAFF TGTGCCAGCAGCTATGCAGGGGGCAAGGGCACTGAAGCTTTCTTT TRBV9 TRBD1 - TRBJ1-1
CASSFGRPLAKNIQYF TGTGCCAGCAGCTTCGGACGGCCCCTAGCCAAAAACATTCAGTACTTC TRBV11-2 - - TRBJ2-4
CASSPPGGDHTEAFF TGCGCCAGCAGCCCGCCGGGAGGGGATCACACTGAAGCTTTCTTT TRBV5-1 - - TRBJ1-1
CASSFSTGVEQYF TGTGCCAGCAGTTTTTCCACAGGGGTCGAGCAGTACTTC TRBV27 TRBD1 - TRBJ2-7
CAWSEGVGVRAFF TGTGCCTGGAGTGAAGGGGTGGGTGTTCGGGCTTTCTTT TRBV30 - - TRBJ1-1
CATRSRGKISNEQFF TGTGCCACCAGGTCTCGCGGGAAGATAAGCAATGAGCAGTTCTTC TRBV15 - - TRBJ2-1
CASRGVAGVTYNEQFF TGCGCCAGCAGGGGAGTAGCGGGAGTGACCTACAATGAGCAGTTCTTC TRBV10-1 TRBD2 - TRBJ2-1
CASSYGLAGDAYEQYF TGTGCCAGCAGTTACGGCCTAGCGGGAGACGCCTACGAGCAGTACTTC TRBV6-5 TRBD2 once TRBJ2-7
CAWSDIAGAAQDEQFF TGTGCCTGGAGTGATATAGCGGGAGCCGCACAGGATGAGCAGTTCTTC TRBV30 TRBD2 - TRBJ2-1
CASSQRDYNEQFF TGCGCCAGCAGCCAACGGGACTACAATGAGCAGTTCTTC TRBV4-1 - once TRBJ2-1
CASSLGLDTQYF TGTGCCAGCAGCCTCGGATTAGATACGCAGTATTTT TRBV7-3 - - TRBJ2-3
CSVETELSYEQYF TGCAGCGTTGAGACAGAGCTCTCCTACGAGCAGTACTTC TRBV29-1 - - TRBJ2-7
CASSRQGMNTEAFF TGTGCCAGCAGTCGACAGGGAATGAACACTGAAGCTTTCTTT TRBV27 TRBD1 - TRBJ1-1
CASSPSGDSNYGYTF TGTGCCAGCAGCCCCTCAGGGGATTCTAACTATGGCTACACCTTC TRBV4-2 - - TRBJ1-2